Following are 6 T cell receptor beta chains from one sample sequenced in a study of ipilimumab plus nivolumab after autologous stem cell transplantation (dated by TCRdb to 2020 to 2022). Preparation of the library involved the immunoSEQ multiplex PCR assay. The table comes from immuneACCESS by way of TCRdb, which keeps in-frame sequences with V and J called. Part of the clones is missing from these tables; in studies checked, under half for an unresolved V gene and the rest for unknown reasons. In all, the sample holds fewer than 45,000 clones, and around 92% of those were seen once. Jointly, the top ten make up around 1% of the sample. The material was PBMCs, obtained in a trial of ipilimumab plus nivolumab as post-transplant consolidation. The receptor set was obtained from a male donor with multiple myeloma.

This chain links TRBV6-5 with TRBJ1-1; D is uncertain. The CDR3 covers 13 residues. Looked up from germline, CDR1 is MNHEY and CDR2 is SVGAGI. V was shortened by 2 bases and J by 4 bases, with 8 bases between the two germline ends. This chain's CDR3 is CASSYPHSTEAFF. CDR3 coding DNA: TGTGCCAGCAGTTACCCCCATAGCACTGAAGCTTTCTTT.

CDR3 in DNA: TGTGCCAGTAGTATAGGATTCGGGGGGGACCAAGAGACCCAGTACTTC. Translating gives CASSIGFGGDQETQYF. The genes are TRBV19 and TRBJ2-5, with TRBD2 identical over 8 bases. The CDR3 is made up of 16 amino acids. Germline trimming cut 1 base from V and 0 bases from J; bases unmatched to any gene: 4. Germline-derived CDR1 and CDR2 are LNHDA and SQIVND (reference sequence).

This clone was recorded only once. The V and J genes are TRBV6-5 and TRBJ2-3; TRBD1 matches 11 bases. The V and J ends lost 2 bases and 4 bases, in that order; junction bases with no gene match: 2. The CDR3 loop spans 15 amino acids. Germline CDR1 reads MNHEY; CDR2 reads SVGAGI. DNA for the CDR3: TGTGCCAGCAGTTACACGGGACAGGGGGCAGATACGCAGTATTTT. Encoded protein: CASSYTGQGADTQYF.

The chain joins TRBV18 to TRBJ2-7, with D possibly being TRBD1 (5 bases). The germline CDR1 and CDR2 sequences are KGHSH and LQKENI. The CDR3 is 14 amino acids. V was cut by 0 bases and J by 0 bases, with 6 bases left in between. The CDR3 nucleotides read TGTGCCAGCTCACCACCAGGGGTCTCCTACGAGCAGTACTTC. This sequence encodes CASSPPGVSYEQYF.

This clone has a handful of counts. This rearrangement joins TRBV7-9 to TRBJ1-2; D gene uncertain. Germline-derived CDR1 and CDR2 are SEHNR and FQNEAQ (reference sequence). This CDR3 has 12 residues. The V and J ends lost 3 bases and 4 bases respectively, with 6 bases between them. The CDR3 nucleotides are TGTGCCAGCAGCTTTGATAGCTATGGCTACACCTTC. Translating gives CASSFDSYGYTF.

This rearrangement joins TRBV5-1 to TRBJ1-6; D is undetermined. The CDR3 has 15 amino acids. The germline V and J ends were trimmed by 3 bases and 5 bases, with 12 bases remaining between them. Germline-derived CDR1 and CDR2 are SGHRS and YFSETQ. The CDR3: CASSWGGQDNSPLHF. Written as DNA, the CDR3 is TGCGCCAGCAGCTGGGGTGGCCAGGATAATTCACCCCTCCACTTT.